These T cell receptor beta chains were read from a single sample in a study of pediatric ulcerative colitis. Produced via immunoSEQ multiplex PCR; TCRdb's table is partial and in-frame only. Altogether 15,000 to 20,000 clones are present, 70% to 80% being singletons, with the ten largest covering roughly 7.2%. The specimen was gut tissue. Receptors were obtained from a boy aged 5-17 years with moderate ulcerative colitis. CDR3s include the opening cysteine and the closing phenylalanine or tryptophan. Clone size is stated in some rows and not others, as once, few, many or a class when expanded.

abundance: NA; j_gene: TRBJ1-6; v_gene: TRBV18; CDR3aa: CASSPSVGQINSPLHF
abundance: few; j_gene: TRBJ2-2; v_gene: TRBV7-9; CDR3aa: CALKENTGELFF
abundance: once; j_gene: TRBJ2-1; v_gene: TRBV6-6; CDR3aa: CASRTLSAREQFF
abundance: NA; j_gene: TRBJ1-2; v_gene: TRBV15; CDR3aa: CATSRDWSGIYGYTF
abundance: few; j_gene: TRBJ2-7; v_gene: TRBV7-6; CDR3aa: CASAPLAGGYEQYF
abundance: NA; j_gene: TRBJ1-1; v_gene: TRBV19; CDR3aa: CASGTGGALPEAFF
abundance: NA; j_gene: TRBJ1-3; v_gene: TRBV28; CDR3aa: CASSQGGVGNTIYF
abundance: once; j_gene: TRBJ2-1; v_gene: TRBV19; CDR3aa: CASNRGFLENEQFF
abundance: once; j_gene: TRBJ1-1; v_gene: TRBV6-5; CDR3aa: CASSDWGENTEAFF
abundance: NA; j_gene: TRBJ2-3; v_gene: TRBV10-2; CDR3aa: CASSDQRYTDTQYF
abundance: once; j_gene: TRBJ2-2; v_gene: TRBV19; CDR3aa: CASSIVSRGRELFF
abundance: NA; j_gene: TRBJ2-3; v_gene: TRBV7-3; CDR3aa: CASSVSTGGTDTQYF
abundance: NA; j_gene: TRBJ2-5; v_gene: TRBV9; CDR3aa: CASSVDWEETQYF
abundance: few; j_gene: TRBJ2-1; v_gene: TRBV9; CDR3aa: CASSGAVTEHNEQFF
abundance: once; j_gene: TRBJ1-1; v_gene: TRBV5-6; CDR3aa: CASSFTGNTEAFF
abundance: NA; j_gene: TRBJ1-2; v_gene: TRBV4-1; CDR3aa: CASSQSPGITYGYTF
abundance: few; j_gene: TRBJ2-3; v_gene: TRBV2; CDR3aa: CASSEGGLEYF
abundance: NA; j_gene: TRBJ2-3; v_gene: TRBV6-5; CDR3aa: CASSYATTDTQYF
abundance: NA; j_gene: TRBJ1-2; v_gene: TRBV6-5; CDR3aa: CASKRPNYGYTF
abundance: NA; j_gene: TRBJ2-2; v_gene: TRBV27; CDR3aa: CASGEQAGELFF
abundance: medium-sized; j_gene: TRBJ1-2; v_gene: TRBV5-4; CDR3aa: CASSLGGTGALKGYTF
abundance: NA; j_gene: TRBJ2-1; v_gene: TRBV7-2; CDR3aa: CASSLLGGGAGNEQFF
abundance: few; j_gene: TRBJ2-7; v_gene: TRBV19; CDR3aa: CASSIGTIAYEQYF
abundance: NA; j_gene: TRBJ1-2; v_gene: TRBV18; CDR3aa: CASSHDRDYGYTF
abundance: NA; j_gene: TRBJ2-4; v_gene: TRBV6-6; CDR3aa: CASTEEGVQNIQYF
abundance: NA; j_gene: TRBJ2-7; v_gene: TRBV29-1; CDR3aa: CSVGGSYEQYF
abundance: once; j_gene: TRBJ2-3; v_gene: TRBV19; CDR3aa: CASSPTGGTDTQYF
abundance: NA; j_gene: TRBJ2-3; v_gene: TRBV4-1; CDR3aa: CASSQGTGTDTQYF
abundance: NA; j_gene: TRBJ2-7; v_gene: TRBV7-6; CDR3aa: CASSPLGGSVLYEQYF
abundance: few; j_gene: TRBJ1-6; v_gene: TRBV6-1; CDR3aa: CASSEIGTGHSPLHF
abundance: NA; j_gene: TRBJ2-7; v_gene: TRBV7-9; CDR3aa: CASSLGTGRSYEQYF
abundance: NA; j_gene: TRBJ2-5; v_gene: TRBV14; CDR3aa: CASSQGRGSPRKETQYF
abundance: NA; j_gene: TRBJ2-1; v_gene: TRBV7-9; CDR3aa: CASSRRFAASGGAYNEQFF
abundance: NA; j_gene: TRBJ1-4; v_gene: TRBV11-2; CDR3aa: CASSRGENEKLFF
abundance: NA; j_gene: TRBJ2-2; v_gene: TRBV27; CDR3aa: CASSRRDGYTGELFF
abundance: NA; j_gene: TRBJ2-7; v_gene: TRBV10-3; CDR3aa: CAISDDYEQYF
abundance: NA; j_gene: TRBJ2-1; v_gene: TRBV6-1; CDR3aa: CASSATGYEQFF
abundance: NA; j_gene: TRBJ2-5; v_gene: TRBV6-5; CDR3aa: CASSYSPSGSGTQYF
abundance: once; j_gene: TRBJ1-2; v_gene: TRBV2; CDR3aa: CASSGKIGTGAPSSTF